Given below is one T cell receptor (beta chain) in context. This CDR3 region has 13 residues. Trimming removed 0 bases at V and 7 bases at J, with 11 bases between. These data come from a study of blood T cell repertoires in COVID-19. In the study overall: Sites in the United States, Italy and Spain provided acute and convalescent COVID-19 samples.

Libraries were prepared by immunoSEQ multiplex PCR; TCRdb keeps only in-frame clonotypes and omits some of them. In the table there are almost 300,000 clones, around 84% of which are singletons. This receptor was obtained from a man between 70 and 80 years old with acute or convalescent COVID-19. Sequencing was carried out using peripheral blood. The chain has TRBV5-3 and TRBJ2-7; D gene unclear. TRBV5-3 qualifies as an ORF whose function is uncertain. The CDR3 spells CARSLDSNGEQYF. The CDR3 nucleotides read TGTGCCAGAAGCTTGGACTCCAACGGGGAGCAGTACTTC.